The rows below give T cell receptor beta chains drawn from one sample of a study of PD-L1 blockade in urothelial cancer. Measured with immunoSEQ multiplex PCR; TCRdb has only the in-frame clones, and not every one. The table has 100,000 or so clones, 91% seen once; the top ten hold about 0.92%. Sequencing was performed on PBMCs, taken around atezolizumab (anti-PD-L1) treatment. The receptors here all came from an elderly woman with urothelial cancer. Each CDR3 is given without its conserved first and last residue.

v_gene | CDR3aa
TRBV30 | ACHHWGLAGGQETQY
TRBV5-1 | ASSSRGGNTEAF
TRBV15 | ATSRSGAGAYNEQF
TRBV6-1 | ASTNRVDEQY
TRBV6-1 | ASSGLAGVRETQY
TRBV7-9 | ASSFAPEGLFEKLF
TRBV11-3 | ASSRTGASGNTIY
TRBV9 | ASSLQATPYNEQF
TRBV11-3 | ASSPSRENTEAF
TRBV7-8 | ASSLVPETSSNTGELF
TRBV5-1 | ASSLAMGSGAETQY
TRBV7-8 | ASSLNQAGGETQY
TRBV15 | ATSRGPLGTQY
TRBV27 | ASSLGADPSYEQY
TRBV7-9 | ASSDSGRANNEQF
TRBV4-1 | ASSQGERSDQPQH
TRBV28 | ASSFSRKTEAF
TRBV14 | ASKGEGRKLF
TRBV5-6 | ASSFGAGTTDTQY
TRBV19 | ASSGSGRAHEQF
TRBV4-2 | ASSQAGGTYNEQF
TRBV5-6 | ASTRDSYNEQF
TRBV19 | ASSPGGSTDTQY
TRBV4-2 | ASSQELTDTQY
TRBV11-2 | ASSLSRVTWPNKYNEQF
TRBV5-5 | ASSLEGWDHNEQF
TRBV6-5 | ASTKSRQGARWY
TRBV2 | ASSEVRQQPQH
TRBV18 | ASSPMTGEVGTDTQY
TRBV27 | ASSMDRGRYNEQF
TRBV29-1 | SAQHMAVQNTEAF
TRBV18 | ASSPSRTVQANYGYT
TRBV7-6 | ASSLLSSGPYNEQF